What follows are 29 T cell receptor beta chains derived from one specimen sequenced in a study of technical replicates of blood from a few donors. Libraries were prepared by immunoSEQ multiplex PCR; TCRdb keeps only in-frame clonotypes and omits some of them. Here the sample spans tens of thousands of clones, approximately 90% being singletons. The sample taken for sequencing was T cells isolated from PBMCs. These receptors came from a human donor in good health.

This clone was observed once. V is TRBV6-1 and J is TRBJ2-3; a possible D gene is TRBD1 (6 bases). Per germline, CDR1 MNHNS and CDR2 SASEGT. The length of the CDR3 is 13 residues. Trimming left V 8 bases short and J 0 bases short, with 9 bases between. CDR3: CASRQASTDTQYF. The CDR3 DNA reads TGTGCCAGCCGACAGGCTAGCACAGATACGCAGTATTTT.

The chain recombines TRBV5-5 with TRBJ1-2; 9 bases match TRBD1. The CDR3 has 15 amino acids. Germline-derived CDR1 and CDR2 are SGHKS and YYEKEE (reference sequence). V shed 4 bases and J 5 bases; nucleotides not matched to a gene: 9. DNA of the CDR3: TGTGCCAGCAGCCTGATAACAGGGGGCGGTTATGGCTACACCTTC. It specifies CASSLITGGGYGYTF.

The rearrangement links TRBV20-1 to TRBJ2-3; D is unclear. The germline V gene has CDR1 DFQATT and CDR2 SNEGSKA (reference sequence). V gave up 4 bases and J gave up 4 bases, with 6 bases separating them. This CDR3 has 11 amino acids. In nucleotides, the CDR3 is TGCAGTGCTACTGGCCCAGATACGCAGTATTTT. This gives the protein CSATGPDTQYF.

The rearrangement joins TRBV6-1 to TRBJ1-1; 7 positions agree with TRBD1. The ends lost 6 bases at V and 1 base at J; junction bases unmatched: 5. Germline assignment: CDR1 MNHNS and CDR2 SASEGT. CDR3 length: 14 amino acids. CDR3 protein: CASRSDRKNTEAFF. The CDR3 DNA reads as TGTGCCAGCAGATCGGACAGGAAGAACACTGAAGCTTTCTTT.

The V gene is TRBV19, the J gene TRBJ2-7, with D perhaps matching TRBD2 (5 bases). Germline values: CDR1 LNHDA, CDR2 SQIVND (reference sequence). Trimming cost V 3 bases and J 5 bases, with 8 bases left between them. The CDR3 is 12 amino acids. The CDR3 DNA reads TGTGCCAGTAGTATTCTCGGGGACGAGCAGTACTTC. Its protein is CASSILGDEQYF.

The CDR3 nucleotides are TGCGCCAGCAGCTTAAGGAGGAAGGAATCAGCCCTGAACACTGAAGCTTTCTTT. This codes for CASSLRRKESALNTEAFF. The chain uses TRBV5-1 and TRBJ1-1, with D uncertain. The CDR3 sequence is 18 residues long. Germline CDR1 SGHRS, CDR2 YFSETQ. Trimming took 2 bases from V and 0 from J, leaving 20 bases between them.

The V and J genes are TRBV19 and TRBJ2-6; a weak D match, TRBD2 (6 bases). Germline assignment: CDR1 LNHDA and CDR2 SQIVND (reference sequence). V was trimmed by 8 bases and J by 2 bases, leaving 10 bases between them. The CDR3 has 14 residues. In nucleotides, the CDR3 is TGTGCCAGTTATGGCGGGGCTGGGGCCAACGTCCTGACTTTC. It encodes CASYGGAGANVLTF.

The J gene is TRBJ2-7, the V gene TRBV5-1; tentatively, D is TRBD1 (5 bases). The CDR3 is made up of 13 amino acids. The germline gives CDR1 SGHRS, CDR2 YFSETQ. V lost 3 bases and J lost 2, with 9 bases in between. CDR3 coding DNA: TGCGCCAGCAGCTCGTCGGACACCTACGAGCAGTACTTC. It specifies CASSSSDTYEQYF.

The CDR3 spells CASSAKLGISSYEQYF. CDR3 nucleotides: TGTGCCAGCAGCGCAAAACTAGGGATCTCCTCCTACGAGCAGTACTTC. This rearrangement joins TRBV5-4 to TRBJ2-7, with D possibly matching TRBD2 (5 bases). V was clipped by 4 bases and J by 0 bases, with 17 bases between them. CDR3 length: 16 amino acids. The germline CDR1 and CDR2 sequences are SGHNT and YYREEE (reference sequence).

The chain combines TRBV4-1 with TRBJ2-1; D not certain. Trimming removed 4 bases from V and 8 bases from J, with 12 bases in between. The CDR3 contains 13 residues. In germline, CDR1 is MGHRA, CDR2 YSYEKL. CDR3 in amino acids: CASSPRRVDEQFF. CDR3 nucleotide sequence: TGCGCCAGCAGCCCGCGAAGAGTCGATGAGCAGTTCTTC.

CDR3 amino acids: CASSRSTFPDRANTGELFF. CDR3 bases: TGTGCCAGCAGCCGTTCTACCTTTCCCGACAGGGCTAACACCGGGGAGCTGTTTTTT. The rearrangement uses TRBV7-9 and TRBJ2-2, with 7 positions matching TRBD1. The CDR3 contains 19 residues. V was clipped by 5 bases and J by 2 bases; unmatched bases: 17. CDR1 SEHNR and CDR2 FQNEAQ come from the germline V gene (reference sequence).

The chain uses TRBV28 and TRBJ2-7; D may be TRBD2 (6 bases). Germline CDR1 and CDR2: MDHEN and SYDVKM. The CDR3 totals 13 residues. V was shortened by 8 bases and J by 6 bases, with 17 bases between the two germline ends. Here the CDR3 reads CASSGLNAFEQYF. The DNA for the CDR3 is TGTGCCAGCTCAGGACTAAACGCCTTCGAGCAGTACTTC.

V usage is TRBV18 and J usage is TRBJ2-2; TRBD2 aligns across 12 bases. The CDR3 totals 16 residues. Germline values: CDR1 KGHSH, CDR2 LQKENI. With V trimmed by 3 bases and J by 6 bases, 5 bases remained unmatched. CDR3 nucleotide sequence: TGTGCCAGCTCACCGAGACTAGCGGGAGAGGCCGGGGAGCTGTTTTTT. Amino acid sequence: CASSPRLAGEAGELFF. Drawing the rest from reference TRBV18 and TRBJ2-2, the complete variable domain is NAGVMQNPRHLVRRRGQEARLRCSPMKGHSHVYWYRQLPEEGLKFMVYLQKENIIDESGMPKERFSAEFPKEGPSILRIQQVVRGDSAAYFCASSPRLAGEAGELFFGEGSRLTVL.

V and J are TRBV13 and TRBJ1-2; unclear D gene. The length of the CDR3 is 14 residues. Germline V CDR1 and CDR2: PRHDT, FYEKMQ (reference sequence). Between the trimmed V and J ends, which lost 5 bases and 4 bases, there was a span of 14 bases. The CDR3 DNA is TGTGCCAGCAGCCTCCTAGGTGAGACCTATGGCTACACCTTC. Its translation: CASSLLGETYGYTF. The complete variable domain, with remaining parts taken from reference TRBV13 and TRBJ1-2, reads AAGVIQSPRHLIKEKRETATLKCYPIPRHDTVYWYQQGPGQDPQFLISFYEKMQSDKGSIPDRFSAQQFSDYHSELNMSSLELGDSALYFCASSLLGETYGYTFGSGTRLTVV.

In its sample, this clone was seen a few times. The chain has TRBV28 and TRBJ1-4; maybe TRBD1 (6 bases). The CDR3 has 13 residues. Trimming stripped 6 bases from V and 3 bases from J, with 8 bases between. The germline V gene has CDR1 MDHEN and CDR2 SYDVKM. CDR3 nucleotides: TGTGCCAGCAGGGACAGTCCTAATGAAAAACTGTTTTTT. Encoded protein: CASRDSPNEKLFF.

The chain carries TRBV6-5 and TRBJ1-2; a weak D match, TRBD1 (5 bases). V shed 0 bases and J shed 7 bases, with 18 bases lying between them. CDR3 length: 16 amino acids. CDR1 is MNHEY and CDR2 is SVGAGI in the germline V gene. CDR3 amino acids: CASSYSAGVTTGGYTF. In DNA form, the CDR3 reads TGTGCCAGCAGTTACTCTGCGGGGGTCACGACGGGTGGCTACACCTTC.

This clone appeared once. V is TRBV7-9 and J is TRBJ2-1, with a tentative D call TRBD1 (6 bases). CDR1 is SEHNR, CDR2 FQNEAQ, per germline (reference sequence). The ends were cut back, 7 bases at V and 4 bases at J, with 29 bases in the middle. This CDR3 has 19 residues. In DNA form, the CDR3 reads TGTGCCAGCACCATCCCAGGGGTTTTGCGCAAAACAGGGTACAATGAGCAGTTCTTC. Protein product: CASTIPGVLRKTGYNEQFF. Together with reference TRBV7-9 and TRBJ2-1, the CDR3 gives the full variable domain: DTGVSQNPRHKITKRGQNVTFRCDPISEHNRLYWYRQTLGQGPEFLTYFQNEAQLEKSRLLSDRFSAERPKGSFSTLEIQRTEQGDSAMYLCASTIPGVLRKTGYNEQFFGPGTRLTVL.

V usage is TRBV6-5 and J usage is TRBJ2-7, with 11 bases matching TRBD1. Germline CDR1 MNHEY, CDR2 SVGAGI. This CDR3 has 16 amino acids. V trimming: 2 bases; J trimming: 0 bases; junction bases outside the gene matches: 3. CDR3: CASSYNGQGASYEQYF. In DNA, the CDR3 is TGTGCCAGCAGTTACAACGGACAGGGGGCCTCCTACGAGCAGTACTTC.

The CDR3 DNA follows: TGTGCCAGCAGCCCTGGGGGCGTAGCGGGAGGGCCGCGGGTAATTGCGCAGTATTTT. It encodes CASSPGGVAGGPRVIAQYF. The rearrangement uses TRBV7-9 and TRBJ2-3, with 11 bases that match TRBD2. CDR1 SEHNR and CDR2 FQNEAQ come from the germline V gene (reference sequence). V trimming: 5 bases; J trimming: 10 bases; junction bases outside the gene matches: 23. CDR3 length equals 19 residues.

The chain's CDR3 is CASSEMGGSAYEQYF. The CDR3 DNA follows: TGTGCCAGCAGTGAAATGGGCGGGAGCGCCTACGAGCAGTACTTC. V usage is TRBV6-1 and J usage is TRBJ2-7; 7 bases are a match to TRBD2. The CDR3 loop spans 15 amino acids. In germline, CDR1 is MNHNS, CDR2 SASEGT. Losses at the gene ends were 2 bases for V and 2 bases for J; bases not matched to a gene: 6.

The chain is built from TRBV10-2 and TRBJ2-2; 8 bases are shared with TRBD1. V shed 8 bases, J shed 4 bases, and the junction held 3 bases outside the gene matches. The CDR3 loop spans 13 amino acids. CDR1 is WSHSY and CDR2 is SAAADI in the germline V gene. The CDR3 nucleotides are TGCGCCAGCGTCGGACAGGGCACCGGGGAGCTGTTTTTT. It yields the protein CASVGQGTGELFF.

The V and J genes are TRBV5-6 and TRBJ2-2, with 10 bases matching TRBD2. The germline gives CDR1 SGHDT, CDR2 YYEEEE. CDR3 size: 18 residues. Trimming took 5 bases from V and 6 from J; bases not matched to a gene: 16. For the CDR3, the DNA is TGTGCCAGCAGTTCTCAGCGGGAGGGCCCGTCTTTCCCCGGGGAGCTGTTTTTT. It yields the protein CASSSQREGPSFPGELFF.

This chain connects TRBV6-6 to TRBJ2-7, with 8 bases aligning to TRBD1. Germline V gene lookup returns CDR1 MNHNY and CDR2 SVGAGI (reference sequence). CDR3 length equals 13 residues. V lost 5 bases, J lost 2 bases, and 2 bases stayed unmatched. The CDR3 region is CASSKQGAYEQYF. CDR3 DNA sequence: TGTGCCAGCAGTAAACAGGGGGCCTACGAGCAGTACTTC.

In nucleotides, the CDR3 is TGTGCCAGCAGCGCTCTGACAGGAGCTTATGGCTACACCTTC. This codes for CASSALTGAYGYTF. The chain couples TRBV9 to TRBJ1-2, with D possibly TRBD1 on 6 matching bases. V was cut by 3 bases and J by 5 bases, with 14 bases left in between. CDR1 and CDR2 (germline): SGDLS, YYNGEE. The length of the CDR3 is 14 residues.

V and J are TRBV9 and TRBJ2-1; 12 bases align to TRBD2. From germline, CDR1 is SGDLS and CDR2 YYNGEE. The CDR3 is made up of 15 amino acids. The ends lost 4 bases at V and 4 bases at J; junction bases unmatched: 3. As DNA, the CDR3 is TGTGCCAGCAGCCGCGGACTAGCGGGATACAATGAGCAGTTCTTC. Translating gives CASSRGLAGYNEQFF.

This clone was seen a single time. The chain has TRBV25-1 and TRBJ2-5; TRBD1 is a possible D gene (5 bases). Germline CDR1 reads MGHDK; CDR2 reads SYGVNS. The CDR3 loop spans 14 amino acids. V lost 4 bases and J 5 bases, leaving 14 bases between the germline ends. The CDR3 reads CASSGLLGVETQYF. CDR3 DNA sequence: TGTGCCAGCAGTGGGCTTTTAGGGGTGGAGACCCAGTACTTC.

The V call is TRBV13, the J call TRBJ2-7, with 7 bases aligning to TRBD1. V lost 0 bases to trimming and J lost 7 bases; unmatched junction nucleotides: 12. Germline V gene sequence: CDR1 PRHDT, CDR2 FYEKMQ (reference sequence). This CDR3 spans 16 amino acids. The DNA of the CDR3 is TGTGCCAGCAGCTTAGGCCGAAGGGGGCGTGCGGCGGAGCAGTACTTC. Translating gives CASSLGRRGRAAEQYF.

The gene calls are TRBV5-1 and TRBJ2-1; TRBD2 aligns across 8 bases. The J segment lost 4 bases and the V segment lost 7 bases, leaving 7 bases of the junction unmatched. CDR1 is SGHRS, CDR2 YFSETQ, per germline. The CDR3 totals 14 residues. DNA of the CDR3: TGCGCCAGCGGTAGCGGGGCCTTATACAATGAGCAGTTCTTC. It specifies CASGSGALYNEQFF.

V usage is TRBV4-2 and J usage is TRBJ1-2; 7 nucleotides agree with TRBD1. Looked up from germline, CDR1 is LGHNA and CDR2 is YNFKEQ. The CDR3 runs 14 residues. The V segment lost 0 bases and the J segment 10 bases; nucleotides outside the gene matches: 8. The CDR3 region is CASSQDRQGGFYTF. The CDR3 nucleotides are TGTGCCAGCAGCCAAGATCGACAGGGCGGCTTCTACACCTTC.